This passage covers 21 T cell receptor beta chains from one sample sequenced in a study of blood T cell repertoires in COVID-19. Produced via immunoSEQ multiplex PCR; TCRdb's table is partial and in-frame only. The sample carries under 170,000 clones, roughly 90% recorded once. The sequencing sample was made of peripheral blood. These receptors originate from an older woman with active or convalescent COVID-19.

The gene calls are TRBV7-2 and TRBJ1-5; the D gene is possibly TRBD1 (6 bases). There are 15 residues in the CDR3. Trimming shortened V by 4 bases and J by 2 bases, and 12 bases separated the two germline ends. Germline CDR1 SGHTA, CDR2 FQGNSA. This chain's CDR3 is CASSSGVIGNQPQHF. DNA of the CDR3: TGTGCCAGCAGCTCAGGGGTAATTGGCAATCAGCCCCAGCATTTT.

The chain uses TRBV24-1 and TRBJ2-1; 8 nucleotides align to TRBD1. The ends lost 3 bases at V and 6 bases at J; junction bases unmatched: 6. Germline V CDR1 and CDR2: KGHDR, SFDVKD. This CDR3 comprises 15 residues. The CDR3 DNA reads TGTGCCACCAGTGATCCAGGACAGGGAGGCAATGAGCAGTTCTTC. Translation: CATSDPGQGGNEQFF.

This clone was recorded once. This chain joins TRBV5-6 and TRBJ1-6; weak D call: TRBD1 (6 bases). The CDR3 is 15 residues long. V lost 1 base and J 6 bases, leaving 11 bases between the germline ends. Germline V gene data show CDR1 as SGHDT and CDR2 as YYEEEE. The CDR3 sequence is CASSLMDRSNSPLHF. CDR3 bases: TGTGCCAGCAGCTTGATGGACAGATCTAATTCACCCCTCCACTTT.

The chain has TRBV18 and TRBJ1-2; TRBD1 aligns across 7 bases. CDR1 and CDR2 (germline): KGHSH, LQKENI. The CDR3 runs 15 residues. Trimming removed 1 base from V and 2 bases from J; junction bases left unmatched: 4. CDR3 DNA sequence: TGTGCCAGCTCACCACAGGGGGCAGGGAACTATGGCTACACCTTC. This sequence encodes CASSPQGAGNYGYTF.

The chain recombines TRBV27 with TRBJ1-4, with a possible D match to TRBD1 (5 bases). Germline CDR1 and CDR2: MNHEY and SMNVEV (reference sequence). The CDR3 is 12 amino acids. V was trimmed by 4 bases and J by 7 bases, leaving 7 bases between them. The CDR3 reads CASSWRGEKLFF. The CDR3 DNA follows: TGTGCCAGCAGTTGGAGGGGTGAAAAACTGTTTTTT.

Here the CDR3 DNA reads TGTGCCAGCTCACCACAACAAGGGGGTAGCAATCAGCCCCAGCATTTT. Protein product: CASSPQQGGSNQPQHF. The chain has TRBV18 and TRBJ1-5; D perhaps matches TRBD1 (6 bases). CDR1 and CDR2 from the germline V gene are KGHSH and LQKENI. V dropped 1 base and J dropped 0 bases, with 10 bases sitting between them. CDR3 size: 16 residues.

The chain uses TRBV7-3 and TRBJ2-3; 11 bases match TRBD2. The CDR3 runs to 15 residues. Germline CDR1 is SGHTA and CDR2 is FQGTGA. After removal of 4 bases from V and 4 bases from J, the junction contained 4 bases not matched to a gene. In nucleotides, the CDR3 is TGTGCCAGCAGCTACACTAGCGGGGGCGCAGATACGCAGTATTTT. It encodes CASSYTSGGADTQYF.

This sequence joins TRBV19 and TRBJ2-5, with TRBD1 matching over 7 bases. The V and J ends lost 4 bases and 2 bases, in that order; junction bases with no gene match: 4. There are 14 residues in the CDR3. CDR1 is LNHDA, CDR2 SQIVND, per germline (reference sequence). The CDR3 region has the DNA TGTGCCAGTAGTACCCGGGACAGACAAGAGACCCAGTACTTC. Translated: CASSTRDRQETQYF.

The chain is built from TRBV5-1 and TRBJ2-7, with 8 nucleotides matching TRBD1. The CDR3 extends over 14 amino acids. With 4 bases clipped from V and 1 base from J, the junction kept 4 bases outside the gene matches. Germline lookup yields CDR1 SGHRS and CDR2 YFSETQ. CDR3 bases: TGCGCCAGCAGCAGGGGACAGGAATCCTACGAGCAGTACTTC. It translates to CASSRGQESYEQYF. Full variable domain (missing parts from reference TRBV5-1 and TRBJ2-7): KAGVTQTPRYLIKTRGQQVTLSCSPISGHRSVSWYQQTPGQGLQFLFEYFSETQRNKGNFPGRFSGRQFSNSRSEMNVSTLELGDSALYLCASSRGQESYEQYFGPGTRLTVT.

In nucleotides, the CDR3 is TGTGCCAGCAGCTTCCGGACTAGCGGGGGAAAGGAGACCCAGTACTTC. This gives the protein CASSFRTSGGKETQYF. The V gene is TRBV7-2, the J gene TRBJ2-5, with 13 bases matching TRBD2. This CDR3 is 16 amino acids long. Germline CDR1 SGHTA, CDR2 FQGNSA. Trimming removed 3 bases from V and 5 bases from J; junction bases left unmatched: 6.

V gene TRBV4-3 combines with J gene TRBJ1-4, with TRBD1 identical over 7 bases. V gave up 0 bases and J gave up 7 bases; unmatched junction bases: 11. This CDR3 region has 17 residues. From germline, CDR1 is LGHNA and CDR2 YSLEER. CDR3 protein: CASSQEKTRGPSEKLFF. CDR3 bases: TGCGCCAGCAGCCAAGAGAAGACTAGGGGGCCGAGTGAAAAACTGTTTTTT.

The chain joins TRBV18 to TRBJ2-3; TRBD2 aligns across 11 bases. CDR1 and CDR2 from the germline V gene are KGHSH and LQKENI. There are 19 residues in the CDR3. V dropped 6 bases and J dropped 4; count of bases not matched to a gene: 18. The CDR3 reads CASSATPPGLAGGADTQYF. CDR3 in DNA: TGTGCCAGCTCTGCCACCCCCCCGGGGCTAGCGGGGGGCGCAGATACGCAGTATTTT.

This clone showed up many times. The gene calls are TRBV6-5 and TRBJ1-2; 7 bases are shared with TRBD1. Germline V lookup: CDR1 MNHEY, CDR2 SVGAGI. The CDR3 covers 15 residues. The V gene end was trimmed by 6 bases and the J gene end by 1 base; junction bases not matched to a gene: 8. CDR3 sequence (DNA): TGTGCCAGCAGCCCGGTGACAGGGAATAACTATGGCTACACCTTC. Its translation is CASSPVTGNNYGYTF.

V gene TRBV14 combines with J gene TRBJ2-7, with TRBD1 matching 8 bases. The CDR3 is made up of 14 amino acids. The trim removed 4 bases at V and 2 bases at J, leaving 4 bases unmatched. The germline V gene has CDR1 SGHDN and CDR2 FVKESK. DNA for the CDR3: TGTGCCAGCAGCCGTGGACAGGGTCCCTACGAGCAGTACTTC. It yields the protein CASSRGQGPYEQYF.

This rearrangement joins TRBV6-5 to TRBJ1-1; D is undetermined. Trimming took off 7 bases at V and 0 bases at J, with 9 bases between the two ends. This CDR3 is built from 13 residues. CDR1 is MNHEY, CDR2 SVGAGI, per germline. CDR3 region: CASTGGMNTEAFF. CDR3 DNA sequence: TGTGCCAGCACGGGAGGAATGAACACTGAAGCTTTCTTT.

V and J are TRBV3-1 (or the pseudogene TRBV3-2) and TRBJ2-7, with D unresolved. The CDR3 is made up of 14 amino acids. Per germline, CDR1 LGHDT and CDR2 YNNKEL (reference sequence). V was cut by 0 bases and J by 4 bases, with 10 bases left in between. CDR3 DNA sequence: TGTGCCAGCAGCCAAGAGGGCAGAGAGTACGAGCAGTACTTC. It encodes CASSQEGREYEQYF.

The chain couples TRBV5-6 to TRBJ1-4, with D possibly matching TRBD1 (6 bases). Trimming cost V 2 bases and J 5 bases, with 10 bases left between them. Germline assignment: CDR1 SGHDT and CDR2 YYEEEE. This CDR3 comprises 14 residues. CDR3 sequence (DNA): TGTGCCAGCAGCTTTCGGGGGGGCAATGAAAAACTGTTTTTT. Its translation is CASSFRGGNEKLFF. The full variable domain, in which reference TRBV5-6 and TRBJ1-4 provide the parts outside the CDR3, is DAGVTQSPTHLIKTRGQQVTLRCSPKSGHDTVSWYQQALGQGPQFIFQYYEEEERQRGNFPDRFSGHQFPNYSSELNVNALLLGDSALYLCASSFRGGNEKLFFGSGTQLSVL.

In nucleotides, the CDR3 is TGTGCCAGCAGCGCATCTAGCGGGCTTAGCTCCTACGAGCAGTACTTC. This translates into CASSASSGLSSYEQYF. This rearrangement joins TRBV7-2 to TRBJ2-7; 8 bases fit TRBD2. The J segment lost 0 bases and the V segment lost 5 bases, leaving 9 bases of the junction unmatched. In germline, CDR1 is SGHTA, CDR2 FQGNSA. The CDR3 covers 16 residues.

CDR3 amino acids: CASKAERGTLRDTQYF. CDR3 DNA sequence: TGTGCCTCCAAAGCCGAGCGGGGGACCCTAAGGGATACGCAGTATTTT. V gene TRBV11-2 combines with J gene TRBJ2-3; TRBD2 matches at 8 bases. The CDR3 sequence is 16 residues long. Germline V gene data show CDR1 as SGHAT and CDR2 as FQNNGV. Trimming removed 11 bases from V and 6 bases from J; junction bases left unmatched: 19.

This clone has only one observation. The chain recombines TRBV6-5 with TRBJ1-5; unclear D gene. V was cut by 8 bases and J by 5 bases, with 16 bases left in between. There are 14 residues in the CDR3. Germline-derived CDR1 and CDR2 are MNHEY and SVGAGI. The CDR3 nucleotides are TGTGCCAGCCGCCAGGATAGGATTGATCAGCCCCAGCATTTT. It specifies CASRQDRIDQPQHF.

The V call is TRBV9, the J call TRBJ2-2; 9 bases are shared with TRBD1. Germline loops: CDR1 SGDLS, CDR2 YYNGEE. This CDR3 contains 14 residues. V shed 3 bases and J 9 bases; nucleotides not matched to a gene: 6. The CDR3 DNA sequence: TGTGCCAGCAGCGCATCCGGGACAGGGAGGGAGCTGTTTTTT. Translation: CASSASGTGRELFF. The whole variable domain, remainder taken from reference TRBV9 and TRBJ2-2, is DSGVTQTPKHLITATGQRVTLRCSPRSGDLSVYWYQQSLDQGLQFLIQYYNGEERAKGNILERFSAQQFPDLHSELNLSSLELGDSALYFCASSASGTGRELFFGEGSRLTVL.